Listed here are 23 T cell receptor beta chains from one sample, sequenced in a study of blood T cell repertoires in COVID-19. Profiled with immunoSEQ multiplex PCR; TCRdb holds only in-frame clones, not every one. This sample yields some 200,000 clones, of which roughly 94% are seen a single time; 0.76% belongs to the top ten. The sequenced material came from peripheral blood. These receptors originate from a man in his thirties or forties with COVID-19, enrolled during active disease.

The chain combines TRBV19 with TRBJ1-2; TRBD1 is a possible D gene (5 bases). The ends were cut back, 5 bases at V and 4 bases at J, with 17 bases in the middle. CDR1 and CDR2 from the germline V gene are LNHDA and SQIVND (reference sequence). This CDR3 is built from 15 residues. The CDR3 loop is CASSSDSFYPYGYTF. The CDR3 DNA reads as TGTGCCAGTAGTTCTGACAGTTTTTACCCCTATGGCTACACCTTC.

This rearrangement joins TRBV7-9 to TRBJ2-1; D might be TRBD2 (5 bases). The V gene's germline CDR1 is SEHNR and CDR2 FQNEAQ (reference sequence). The ends were cut back, 8 bases at V and 0 bases at J, with 17 bases in the middle. This CDR3 has 16 residues. CDR3 loop: CASGLIGVSSYNEQFF. DNA of the CDR3: TGTGCCAGCGGGCTGATCGGGGTGAGCTCCTACAATGAGCAGTTCTTC.

The J gene is TRBJ1-6, the V gene TRBV6-4; unclear D gene. CDR3 size: 14 residues. Germline CDR1 reads MRHNA; CDR2 reads SNTAGT. Deletions cut 4 bases from V and 7 bases from J, with 11 bases between. The CDR3 is CASSVEGGNSPLHF. DNA for the CDR3: TGTGCCAGCAGTGTGGAGGGTGGCAATTCACCCCTCCACTTT.

V usage is TRBV19 and J usage is TRBJ1-6; D not resolved. V was trimmed by 3 bases and J by 7 bases, leaving 10 bases between them. The germline V gene encodes CDR1 LNHDA and CDR2 SQIVND (reference sequence). The CDR3 sequence is 14 residues long. Here the CDR3 DNA reads TGTGCCAGTAGTATCACGGGGAGAAATTCACCCCTCCACTTT. Translation: CASSITGRNSPLHF.

V gene TRBV28 combines with J gene TRBJ2-7, with 8 bases that match TRBD2. The V gene's germline CDR1 is MDHEN and CDR2 SYDVKM. The CDR3 sequence is 15 residues long. Unmatched junction bases numbered 8, after V lost 4 bases and J lost 3 bases. The CDR3 protein is CASSSGGAESYEQYF. The DNA for the CDR3 is TGTGCCAGCAGTTCGGGAGGGGCTGAGAGCTACGAGCAGTACTTC. The full variable domain, completed using reference TRBV28 and TRBJ2-7, is DVKVTQSSRYLVKRTGEKVFLECVQDMDHENMFWYRQDPGLGLRLIYFSYDVKMKEKGDIPEGYSVSREKKERFSLILESASTNQTSMYLCASSSGGAESYEQYFGPGTRLTVT.

The V gene is TRBV28, the J gene TRBJ1-1; 7 nucleotides line up with TRBD1. There are 12 residues in the CDR3. Losses at the gene ends were 6 bases for V and 5 bases for J; bases not matched to a gene: 3. In germline, CDR1 is MDHEN, CDR2 SYDVKM. This CDR3 is CASRQGRTEAFF. The CDR3 region has the DNA TGTGCCAGCAGACAGGGGAGGACTGAAGCTTTCTTT.

This clone was found a few times. This sequence joins TRBV5-4 and TRBJ1-6; D not certain. Between the trimmed V and J ends, which lost 0 bases and 4 bases, there was a span of 14 bases. This CDR3 has 17 amino acids. From germline, CDR1 is SGHNT and CDR2 YYREEE (reference sequence). DNA of the CDR3: TGTGCCAGCAGCTTGGGTTCTTCGACACCTTATAATTCACCCCTCCACTTT. Translation gives CASSLGSSTPYNSPLHF.

The CDR3 DNA sequence: TGCGCCAGCAGCTTTACAGGGGTCACGAACACCGGGGAGCTGTTTTTT. It is translated as CASSFTGVTNTGELFF. V and J are TRBV5-1 and TRBJ2-2; TRBD1 matches 7 bases. The CDR3 runs 16 residues. V shed 2 bases, J shed 0 bases, and the junction held 4 bases outside the gene matches. Per the germline V gene, CDR1 is SGHRS and CDR2 is YFSETQ.

V and J are TRBV18 and TRBJ2-5; a possible D gene is TRBD1 (6 bases). V dropped 1 base and J dropped 2 bases, with 17 bases sitting between them. CDR1 is KGHSH, CDR2 LQKENI, per germline. This CDR3 has 17 residues. CDR3 sequence (DNA): TGTGCCAGCTCACCACGGCTTGAGGGGGTCCGGCAAGAGACCCAGTACTTC. Protein sequence: CASSPRLEGVRQETQYF.

The chain uses TRBV7-3 and TRBJ2-2, with TRBD2 matching over 12 bases. With V trimmed by 7 bases and J by 6 bases, 6 bases remained unmatched. The CDR3 extends over 15 amino acids. Germline V gene sequence: CDR1 SGHTA, CDR2 FQGTGA. CDR3 DNA sequence: TGTGCCAGCACCCTACTAGCGGGGGGCTCCGGGGAGCTGTTTTTT. It codes for CASTLLAGGSGELFF.

A single count supports this clone. The chain recombines TRBV2 with TRBJ1-5; 8 positions match TRBD1. Germline CDR1 is SNHLY and CDR2 is FYNNEI. This CDR3 is 15 amino acids long. With 2 bases clipped from V and 3 bases from J, the junction kept 3 bases outside the gene matches. CDR3 DNA: TGTGCCAGCAGTGAAAGGACAGGGAACAATCAGCCCCAGCATTTT. Amino acid sequence: CASSERTGNNQPQHF.

This chain's CDR3 is CASSYQAGRQPQHF. The CDR3 DNA reads TGTGCCAGCAGTTACCAGGCGGGGCGTCAGCCCCAGCATTTT. The genes are TRBV6-5 and TRBJ1-5; perhaps TRBD1 as D (5 bases). V lost 2 bases, J lost 6 bases, and 11 bases lay in between. Looked up from germline, CDR1 is MNHEY and CDR2 is SVGAGI. The CDR3 consists of 14 residues.

The chain joins TRBV9 to TRBJ1-5; D is perhaps TRBD1 (5 bases). Looked up from germline, CDR1 is SGDLS and CDR2 is YYNGEE. The length of the CDR3 is 15 residues. Trimming left V 4 bases short and J 5 bases short, with 16 bases between. CDR3 nucleotides: TGTGCCAGCAGCCTCGGGAGGGACGGCGATCAGCCCCAGCATTTT. Translated: CASSLGRDGDQPQHF.

V usage is TRBV7-9 and J usage is TRBJ1-1; D ambiguous. V gave up 1 base and J gave up 2 bases, with 11 bases separating them. This CDR3 is 15 amino acids long. CDR1 and CDR2 from the germline V gene are SEHNR and FQNEAQ (reference sequence). This chain's CDR3 is CASSLGEGSNTEAFF. The CDR3 DNA reads as TGTGCCAGCAGCTTAGGGGAGGGCTCCAACACTGAAGCTTTCTTT.

The V call is TRBV18, the J call TRBJ1-2; no reliable D call. Germline CDR1 KGHSH, CDR2 LQKENI. V was clipped by 3 bases and J by 6 bases, with 8 bases between them. This CDR3 is built from 12 residues. CDR3 amino acids: CASSPGVDGYTF. In DNA, the CDR3 is TGTGCCAGCTCACCCGGAGTGGATGGCTACACCTTC.

The V and J genes are TRBV5-4 and TRBJ2-5; 10 nucleotides align to TRBD1. The CDR3 is 16 amino acids. Germline CDR1 reads SGHNT; CDR2 reads YYREEE (reference sequence). The trim removed 4 bases at V and 1 base at J, leaving 7 bases unmatched. The CDR3 coding sequence is TGTGCCAGCAGCCCAGGACAGGGGGTGATCCAAGAGACCCAGTACTTC. Its protein is CASSPGQGVIQETQYF.

This sequence joins TRBV6-1 and TRBJ1-1; maybe TRBD1 (5 bases). V was cut by 1 base and J by 5 bases, with 8 bases left in between. CDR1 is MNHNS, CDR2 SASEGT, per germline. The CDR3 runs 13 residues. The CDR3 DNA is TGTGCCAGCAGTGAAGGGCGGGGGACTGAAGCTTTCTTT. It translates to CASSEGRGTEAFF.

The CDR3 DNA follows: TGTGCCACCAGCAGAGATTCGACAGGGAATGGCTACACCTTC. Translation gives CATSRDSTGNGYTF. This chain links TRBV15 with TRBJ1-2; 7 bases line up with TRBD1. The germline V gene encodes CDR1 LNHNV and CDR2 YYDKDF (reference sequence). The CDR3 is 14 amino acids. J gave up 6 bases and V 0 bases, and 4 bases lay outside the gene matches.

The rearrangement joins TRBV9 to TRBJ1-6; perhaps TRBD1 as D (5 bases). V gave up 0 bases and J gave up 9 bases, with 13 bases separating them. This CDR3 has 15 amino acids. Looked up from germline, CDR1 is SGDLS and CDR2 is YYNGEE. The CDR3 spells CASSVDQGLISPLHF. The DNA of the CDR3 is TGTGCCAGCAGCGTAGATCAGGGATTGATTTCACCCCTCCACTTT. The full variable domain, rest sourced from reference TRBV9 and TRBJ1-6, is DSGVTQTPKHLITATGQRVTLRCSPRSGDLSVYWYQQSLDQGLQFLIQYYNGEERAKGNILERFSAQQFPDLHSELNLSSLELGDSALYFCASSVDQGLISPLHFGNGTRLTVT.

This clone showed up just once. The chain carries TRBV7-2 and TRBJ1-1, with D unresolved. The CDR3 length is 14 residues. CDR1 is SGHTA and CDR2 is FQGNSA in the germline V gene. V was trimmed by 7 bases and J by 2 bases, leaving 14 bases between them. The CDR3 loop reads CASKRNRANTEAFF. The CDR3, as DNA: TGTGCCAGCAAAAGGAACAGAGCTAACACTGAAGCTTTCTTT.

This rearrangement joins TRBV19 to TRBJ1-6; D not resolved. V lost 9 bases and J lost 6, with 12 bases in between. CDR1 and CDR2 (germline): LNHDA, SQIVND (reference sequence). This CDR3 is 13 amino acids long. For the CDR3, the DNA is TGTGCCAGCAAAGACGGCGGTAATTCACCCCTCCACTTT. This codes for CASKDGGNSPLHF.

This rearrangement joins TRBV5-1 to TRBJ2-1; perhaps TRBD2 as D (6 bases). This CDR3 has 13 amino acids. V shed 5 bases and J shed 8 bases, with 14 bases lying between them. In germline, CDR1 is SGHRS, CDR2 YFSETQ. The CDR3 sequence is CASREGGWDEQFF. The CDR3 DNA reads as TGCGCCAGCAGGGAGGGAGGTTGGGATGAGCAGTTCTTC.

This clone showed up just once. CDR3 protein: CASSLFGRVSGNTIYF. In DNA form, the CDR3 reads TGTGCCAGCAGCCTATTCGGTCGGGTCTCTGGAAACACCATATATTTT. The chain combines TRBV13 with TRBJ1-3; D is uncertain. This CDR3 contains 16 residues. Between the trimmed V and J ends, which lost 5 bases and 0 bases, there was a span of 14 bases. CDR1 is PRHDT, CDR2 FYEKMQ, per germline (reference sequence).